These T cell receptor beta chains were read from a single sample in a study of breast tumors, draining lymph nodes, adjacent tissues. TCRdb re-called the multiplex PCR reads with MiXCR, one entry per CDR3 protein. The profile covers about 13,000 distinct CDR3 sequences, with about 50% appearing a single time and approximately 40% taken by the ten largest. The sequenced sample consisted of tumor-adjacent breast tissue. The receptor source for this set is a female donor with breast cancer. Some clones in this sample may be carry-over from other donors' samples. CDR3s leave out the opening cysteine and the closing phenylalanine or tryptophan.

>TRBV6-2/TRBV6-3|TRBJ2-5
ASSPPTGRRETQY
>TRBV7-8|TRBJ1-6
ASSRTEGRSPLH
>TRBV6-5|TRBJ2-7
ASSTRDKQY
>TRBV20-1|TRBJ1-1
SACDRGLMNTEAF
>TRBV7-9|TRBJ1-6
ASSNLHEGVDNSPLH
>TRBV5-6|TRBJ1-2
ASSVLGQGADYGYT
>TRBV2|TRBJ1-2
ASPAGTYGYT
>TRBV7-2|TRBJ2-2
ASSWGGGGGELF
>TRBV6-4|TRBJ2-1
ASSEGGAEHNEQF
>TRBV5-4|TRBJ1-4
ASSLGVGFREKLF
>TRBV5-1|TRBJ1-5
ASSAPTGINQPQH
>TRBV9|TRBJ2-1
ASSVGTSGYNEQF
>TRBV20-1|TRBJ2-2
SARARLASTGELF
>TRBV20-1|TRBJ2-7
SALGGGSYEQY
>TRBV2|TRBJ1-5
ASTRGDSNQPQH
>TRBV30|TRBJ1-4
AWSLGNEKLF
>TRBV27|TRBJ2-1
ASKGPHGEQF
>TRBV12-3/TRBV12-4|TRBJ1-2
ASSLDRGGGGYT
>TRBV20-1|TRBJ2-3
SAPWANTQY
>TRBV6-1|TRBJ2-7
AIGRWRENPYEQY
>TRBV28|TRBJ2-1
ASSLSAGAEQF
>TRBV2|TRBJ2-7
ASSDGVAGFYEQY
>TRBV7-9|TRBJ2-2
ASSNRGPGELF
>TRBV5-1|TRBJ1-5
ASSWGPGLNQPQH
>TRBV11-3|TRBJ2-3
ASSLRQGATDTQY
>TRBV19|TRBJ2-1
ASSIAVTGGGSYNEQF
>TRBV13|TRBJ2-5
ASSLGNQETQY
>TRBV12-3/TRBV12-4|TRBJ2-3
ASSPPGTGFTDTQY
>TRBV5-1|TRBJ2-3
ASSLATGDPQY
>TRBV6-2/TRBV6-3|TRBJ2-2
ASSYSGGGSDTGELF
>TRBV5-6|TRBJ1-2
ASSLNRGTGGYT
>TRBV7-2|TRBJ2-1
ASSLVLAYNEQF
>TRBV14|TRBJ2-4
ASSQAGNIQY
>TRBV7-9|TRBJ2-3
ASSPGRLAGPTDTQY
>TRBV29-1|TRBJ1-5
SVVSGINQPQH
>TRBV4-3|TRBJ2-2
ASSQGTSGRAVTGELF
>TRBV9|TRBJ1-2
ASSRDGGSYGYT
>TRBV5-6|TRBJ1-2
ASSRSLNSDYGYT
>TRBV9|TRBJ1-2
ASSEGDDDYT
>TRBV4-3|TRBJ1-2
ASSFRPAPRGYT
>TRBV5-6|TRBJ1-6
ASSLLGAANPPLH
>TRBV7-3|TRBJ1-6
ASSLRGERSPLH
>TRBV7-6|TRBJ2-5
ASSPATETQY
>TRBV20-1|TRBJ2-7
SARRFSGRAYEQY
>TRBV30|TRBJ2-2
AWRGHFTGELF
>TRBV6-6|TRBJ1-1
ASSDGQNTEAF
>TRBV15|TRBJ2-7
ATSIRLGQGREQY
>TRBV20-1|TRBJ1-1
SARVGRVGTAEAF
>TRBV20-1|TRBJ2-7
SARDRPYEQY
>TRBV6-5|TRBJ2-7
ASRLGTGTYEQY
>TRBV4-1|TRBJ1-6
ASSQDLTSGSPLH
>TRBV4-3|TRBJ2-7
ASSQLTGRYEQY
>TRBV18|TRBJ1-2
ASSPPSRGRRNYGYT
>TRBV12-5|TRBJ1-2
ASGPRSGATYGYT
>TRBV13|TRBJ2-4
ASSQIPGQAGKNIQY
>TRBV6-1|TRBJ1-1
ASSGRQGEGVNTEAF
>TRBV7-2|TRBJ2-7
ASSLTGGEQY
>TRBV20-1|TRBJ2-7
SARRFSGRALRNEQY
>TRBV20-1|TRBJ2-3
SAKRLAGGTDTQY